Following are 20 T cell receptor beta chains from one sample sequenced in a study of naive and memory T cell subsets. Findings and limits, study-wide: Naive repertoires, especially CD8, held a few larger clonotypes, possibly memory cells re-expressing CD45RA.

Two oligonucleotides, mixed equimolar, formed the beta constant-region primer covering TRBC1 and TRBC2. Four rounds of PCR amplified the ligated cDNA using nested alpha and beta constant-region primers plus SP2. One entry per CDR3 protein results from TCRdb running MiXCR on the UMI-ligation and nested PCR reads. The top ten hold around 0.63% of the sample, which has under 150,000 distinct CDR3 sequences, approximately 20% seen once. Their antigens remain unidentified. The specimen sequenced was naive CD8+ T cells from blood. These receptors were taken from a human donor in good health.

This chain uses TRBV20-1 with TRBJ2-1; TRBD2 matches 8 bases. Trimming took 3 bases from V and 4 from J; bases not matched to a gene: 5. CDR1 is DFQATT, CDR2 SNEGSKA, per germline (reference sequence). CDR3 size: 14 residues. Written as DNA, the CDR3 is TGCAGTGCTAGTTGGGCTAGCGGGTACAATGAGCAGTTCTTC. Translation gives CSASWASGYNEQFF.

The rearrangement links TRBV27 to TRBJ2-7; 7 bases align to TRBD1. V trimming: 5 bases; J trimming: 3 bases; junction bases outside the gene matches: 7. Germline lookup yields CDR1 MNHEY and CDR2 SMNVEV (reference sequence). The CDR3 runs to 14 residues. DNA of the CDR3: TGTGCCAGCAGTGCCGGTGCAGGGGGCTACGAGCAGTACTTC. Translating gives CASSAGAGGYEQYF.

This clonotype was seen a few times. The rearrangement uses TRBV27 and TRBJ1-4, with no clear D. CDR1 is MNHEY, CDR2 SMNVEV, per germline (reference sequence). The CDR3 totals 17 residues. The germline V and J ends were trimmed by 3 bases and 7 bases, with 21 bases remaining between them. CDR3 loop: CASSFGHRAEFVEKLFF. CDR3 nucleotides: TGTGCCAGCAGTTTTGGGCATAGGGCCGAATTTGTTGAAAAACTGTTTTTT.

This clonotype was counted between two and nine times. The CDR3 spells CASSFDRERGHEQYF. The CDR3 DNA reads as TGTGCCAGCAGTTTCGACAGGGAAAGGGGTCACGAGCAGTACTTC. V usage is TRBV6-2 or TRBV6-3 and J usage is TRBJ2-7; 7 bases fit TRBD1. Trimming at V came to 4 bases and at J to 5 bases, leaving 11 bases not matched to a gene. The CDR3 loop spans 15 amino acids. CDR1 and CDR2 from the germline V gene are MNHEY and SVGEGT.

This clonotype showed up just a few times. V gene TRBV7-9 combines with J gene TRBJ2-1; perhaps D is TRBD1 or TRBD2 (6 bases each). Germline CDR1 is SEHNR and CDR2 is FQNEAQ (reference sequence). The CDR3 spans 14 residues. The V and J ends lost 5 bases and 9 bases respectively, with 17 bases between them. CDR3 bases: TGTGCCAGCAGCACTTCTAGGGGGGTTAGTGAGCAGTTCTTC. Its translation is CASSTSRGVSEQFF.

This chain joins TRBV5-1 and TRBJ2-1; no reliable D call. The V end was cut by 1 base, the J end by 2 bases, with 13 bases between. This CDR3 contains 16 residues. CDR1 and CDR2 (germline): SGHRS, YFSETQ. The CDR3 sequence: CASSLYADPAYNEQFF. The CDR3, as DNA: TGCGCCAGCAGCTTGTACGCGGACCCTGCCTACAATGAGCAGTTCTTC. The variable domain in full, completed from reference TRBV5-1 and TRBJ2-1, reads KAGVTQTPRYLIKTRGQQVTLSCSPISGHRSVSWYQQTPGQGLQFLFEYFSETQRNKGNFPGRFSGRQFSNSRSEMNVSTLELGDSALYLCASSLYADPAYNEQFFGPGTRLTVL.

The CDR3 reads CSVAGGAENYEQYF. Written as DNA, the CDR3 is TGCAGCGTAGCCGGAGGAGCGGAAAACTACGAGCAGTACTTC. The rearrangement links TRBV29-1 to TRBJ2-7; D possibly corresponds to TRBD2 (5 bases). V was trimmed by 6 bases and J by 3 bases, leaving 18 bases between them. CDR1 is SQVTM and CDR2 is ANQGSEA in the germline V gene. The CDR3 consists of 14 residues.

This clonotype showed up just a few times. V gene TRBV10-1 combines with J gene TRBJ2-5; D gene unclear. Germline-derived CDR1 and CDR2 are WNHNN and SYGVQD (reference sequence). This CDR3 is 12 amino acids long. Trimming took off 3 bases at V and 4 bases at J, with 6 bases between the two ends. This chain's CDR3 is CASSDVGETQYF. In DNA, the CDR3 is TGCGCCAGCAGTGATGTGGGAGAGACCCAGTACTTC.

In this sample, this clonotype turned up a few times. The CDR3 region is CASSLAASGTSGTDTQYF. The CDR3 DNA sequence: TGTGCCAGCAGCTTAGCGGCTTCCGGGACTAGCGGCACAGATACGCAGTATTTT. The V call is TRBV7-9, the J call TRBJ2-3, with TRBD2 matching over 10 bases. CDR3 length: 18 amino acids. J was trimmed by 1 base and V by 0 bases; bases with no gene match: 7. Germline V CDR1 and CDR2: SEHNR, FQNEAQ (reference sequence).

This clonotype came up many times. The chain uses TRBV12-3 or TRBV12-4 and TRBJ2-3, with no clear D. The V end lost 6 bases, the J end lost 2 bases, and 6 bases lay between the germline ends. This CDR3 contains 12 residues. CDR3 in amino acids: CASSPHTDTQYF. The CDR3 nucleotides are TGTGCCAGCAGCCCCCACACAGATACGCAGTATTTT.

This clonotype showed up just once. Just one base apart from a much larger clone, this may be a read error. V is TRBV6-2 or TRBV6-3 and J is TRBJ2-7, with D hard to call. This CDR3 is built from 10 residues. Germline values: CDR1 MNHEY, CDR2 SVGEGT. Trimming cost V 8 bases and J 3 bases, with 5 bases left between them. The CDR3, as DNA: TGTGCCAGCGCAAACTACGAGCAGTACTTC. It specifies CASANYEQYF.

The chain employs TRBV27 and TRBJ1-1; D gene ambiguous. The CDR3 is made up of 12 amino acids. The germline V gene has CDR1 MNHEY and CDR2 SMNVEV (reference sequence). With 5 bases removed from V and 6 bases from J, the gap between germline ends came to 10 bases. CDR3 in amino acids: CASSSPLAEAFF. The CDR3 DNA reads as TGTGCCAGCAGTAGCCCCTTGGCTGAAGCTTTCTTT.

This chain links TRBV29-1 with TRBJ2-7; no reliable D call. The germline V and J ends were trimmed by 4 bases and 2 bases, with 15 bases remaining between them. This CDR3 is built from 14 residues. Looked up from germline, CDR1 is SQVTM and CDR2 is ANQGSEA. The chain's CDR3 is CSVVPASPPYEQYF. The CDR3 region has the DNA TGCAGCGTTGTCCCGGCAAGCCCCCCCTACGAGCAGTACTTC.

The chain combines TRBV7-8 with TRBJ2-1; maybe TRBD2 (6 bases). The germline CDR1 and CDR2 sequences are SGHVS and FQNEAQ. This CDR3 is 14 amino acids long. V was clipped by 5 bases and J by 7 bases, with 15 bases between them. This CDR3 is CASSVGTERNEQFF. In DNA form, the CDR3 reads TGTGCCAGCAGCGTAGGGACTGAACGAAATGAGCAGTTCTTC.

The rearrangement joins TRBV29-1 to TRBJ2-7; D possibly corresponds to TRBD1 (5 bases). V lost 0 bases to trimming and J lost 2 bases, with 5 bases between them. Germline values: CDR1 SQVTM, CDR2 ANQGSEA. CDR3 size: 12 residues. The CDR3 reads CSVEEDTYEQYF. The CDR3, as DNA: TGCAGCGTTGAAGAGGACACCTACGAGCAGTACTTC.

The chain is built from TRBV6-5 and TRBJ1-1; 8 bases align to TRBD1. Germline V gene lookup returns CDR1 MNHEY and CDR2 SVGAGI. Losses at the gene ends were 5 bases for V and 7 bases for J; bases not matched to a gene: 6. This CDR3 is built from 13 residues. The CDR3 DNA sequence: TGTGCCAGCAGTCAAGGGACAGGCCTTGAAGCTTTCTTT. This codes for CASSQGTGLEAFF.

The DNA of the CDR3 is TGTGCCAGCAGCTTGGGATTCCAGGGGAATAATTCACCCCTCCACTTT. This sequence encodes CASSLGFQGNNSPLHF. The chain uses TRBV5-4 and TRBJ1-6; a weak D match, TRBD1 (6 bases). Trimming left V 0 bases short and J 5 bases short, with 12 bases between. The CDR3 is 16 residues long. From germline, CDR1 is SGHNT and CDR2 YYREEE (reference sequence).

The rearrangement joins TRBV20-1 to TRBJ2-7, with D maybe TRBD2 (6 bases). The V and J ends lost 3 bases and 1 base respectively, with 10 bases between them. The germline gives CDR1 DFQATT, CDR2 SNEGSKA (reference sequence). The CDR3 sequence is 13 residues long. The CDR3 DNA sequence: TGCAGTGCTAGCGGGAGTAGGTCCTACGAGCAGTACTTC. Protein product: CSASGSRSYEQYF.

The rearrangement links TRBV9 to TRBJ2-2; no clear D gene. The CDR3 is made up of 16 amino acids. V lost 0 bases and J 5 bases, leaving 14 bases between the germline ends. Germline CDR1 is SGDLS and CDR2 is YYNGEE. The DNA for the CDR3 is TGTGCCAGCAGCGTAGATGCAAGTAAACTTACCGGGGAGCTGTTTTTT. Protein sequence: CASSVDASKLTGELFF. Full variable domain (outside the CDR3, taken from reference TRBV9 and TRBJ2-2): DSGVTQTPKHLITATGQRVTLRCSPRSGDLSVYWYQQSLDQGLQFLIQYYNGEERAKGNILERFSAQQFPDLHSELNLSSLELGDSALYFCASSVDASKLTGELFFGEGSRLTVL.

The V and J genes are TRBV24-1 and TRBJ1-1; possible D gene TRBD1, 6 bases. From germline, CDR1 is KGHDR and CDR2 SFDVKD. The CDR3 contains 13 residues. V lost 8 bases and J lost 3, with 12 bases in between. Here the CDR3 reads CATKGGSDTEAFF. The CDR3 DNA sequence: TGTGCCACCAAGGGGGGCTCGGACACTGAAGCTTTCTTT.